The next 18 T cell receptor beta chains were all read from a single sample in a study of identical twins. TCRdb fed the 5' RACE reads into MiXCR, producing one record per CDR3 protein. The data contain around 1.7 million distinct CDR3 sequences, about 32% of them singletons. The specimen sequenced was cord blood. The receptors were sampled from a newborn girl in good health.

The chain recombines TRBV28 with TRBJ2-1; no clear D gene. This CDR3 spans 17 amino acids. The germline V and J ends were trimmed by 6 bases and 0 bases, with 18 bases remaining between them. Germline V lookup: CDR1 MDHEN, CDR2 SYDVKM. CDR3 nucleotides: TGTGCCAGCAGCAATAGAAGACCCTCGAGCTCCTACAATGAGCAGTTCTTC. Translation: CASSNRRPSSSYNEQFF.

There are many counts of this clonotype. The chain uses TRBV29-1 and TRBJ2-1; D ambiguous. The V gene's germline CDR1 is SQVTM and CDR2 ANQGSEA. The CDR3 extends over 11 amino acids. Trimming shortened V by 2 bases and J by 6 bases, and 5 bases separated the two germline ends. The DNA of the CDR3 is TGCAGCGTTGAATCGCGCAATGAGCAGTTCTTC. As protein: CSVESRNEQFF.

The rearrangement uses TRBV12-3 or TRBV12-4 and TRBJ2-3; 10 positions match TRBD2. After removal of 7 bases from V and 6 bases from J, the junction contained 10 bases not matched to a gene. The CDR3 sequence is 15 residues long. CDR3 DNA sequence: TGTGCCAGCACCCTGGTAGCGGGGGGACGGGATACGCAGTATTTT. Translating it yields CASTLVAGGRDTQYF.

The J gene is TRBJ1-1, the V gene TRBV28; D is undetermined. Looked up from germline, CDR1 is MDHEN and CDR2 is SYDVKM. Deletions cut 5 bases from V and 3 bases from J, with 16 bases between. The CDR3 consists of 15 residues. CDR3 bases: TGTGCCAGCAGTAACGGCAAAGTCGGGGACACTGAAGCTTTCTTT. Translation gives CASSNGKVGDTEAFF.

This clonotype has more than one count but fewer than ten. In DNA form, the CDR3 reads TGCAGTGCTAGAGATTTCACCGGGGAGCTGTTTTTT. This encodes CSARDFTGELFF. This chain joins TRBV20-1 and TRBJ2-2; D call uncertain. CDR3 size: 12 residues. Germline V CDR1 and CDR2: DFQATT, SNEGSKA (reference sequence). Trimming removed 0 bases from V and 4 bases from J, with 3 bases in between.

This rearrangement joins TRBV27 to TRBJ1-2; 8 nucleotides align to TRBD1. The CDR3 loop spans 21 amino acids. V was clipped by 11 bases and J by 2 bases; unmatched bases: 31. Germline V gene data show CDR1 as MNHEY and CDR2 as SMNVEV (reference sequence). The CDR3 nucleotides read TGTGCCTGGAGCCAACTAAGGGGATTCGGGCAGGGGGCGGAATCCAACTATGGCTACACCTTC. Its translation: CAWSQLRGFGQGAESNYGYTF.

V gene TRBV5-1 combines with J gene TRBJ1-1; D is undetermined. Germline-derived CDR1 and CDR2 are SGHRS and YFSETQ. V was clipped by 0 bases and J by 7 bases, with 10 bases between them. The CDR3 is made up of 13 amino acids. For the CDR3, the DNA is TGCGCCAGCAGCTTGGGAGCGACCGTTGAAGCTTTCTTT. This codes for CASSLGATVEAFF.

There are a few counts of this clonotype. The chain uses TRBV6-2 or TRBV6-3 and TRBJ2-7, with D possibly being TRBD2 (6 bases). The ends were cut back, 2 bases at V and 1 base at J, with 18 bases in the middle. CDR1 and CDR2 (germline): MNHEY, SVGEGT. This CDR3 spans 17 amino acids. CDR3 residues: CASSYATETSWSYEQYF. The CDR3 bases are TGTGCCAGCAGTTACGCTACAGAAACTAGCTGGTCCTACGAGCAGTACTTC.

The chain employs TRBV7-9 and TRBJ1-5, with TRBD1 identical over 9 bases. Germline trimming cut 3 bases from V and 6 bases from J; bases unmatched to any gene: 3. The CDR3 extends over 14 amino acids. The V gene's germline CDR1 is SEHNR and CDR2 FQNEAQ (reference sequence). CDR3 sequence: CASSLGTGTQPQHF. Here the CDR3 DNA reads TGTGCCAGCAGCTTGGGGACAGGGACTCAGCCCCAGCATTTT.

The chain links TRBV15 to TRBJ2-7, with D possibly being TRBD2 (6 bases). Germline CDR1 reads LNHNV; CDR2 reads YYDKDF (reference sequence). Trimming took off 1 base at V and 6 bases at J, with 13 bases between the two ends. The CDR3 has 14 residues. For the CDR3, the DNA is TGTGCCACCAGCAGAGCTCTGCTAGCGAGCGAGCAGTACTTC. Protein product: CATSRALLASEQYF.

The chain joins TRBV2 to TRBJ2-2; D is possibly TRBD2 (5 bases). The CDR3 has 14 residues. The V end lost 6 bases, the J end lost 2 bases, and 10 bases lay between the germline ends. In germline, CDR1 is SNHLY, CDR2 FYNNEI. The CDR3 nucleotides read TGTGCCAGCAGGACTACTCCTAACACCGGGGAGCTGTTTTTT. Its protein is CASRTTPNTGELFF.

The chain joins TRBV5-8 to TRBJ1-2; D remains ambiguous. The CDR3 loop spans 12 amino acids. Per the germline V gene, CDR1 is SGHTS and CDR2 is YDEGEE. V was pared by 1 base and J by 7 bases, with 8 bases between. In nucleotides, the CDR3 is TGTGCCAGCAGCTTGAGAATAATTGGCTACACCTTC. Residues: CASSLRIIGYTF. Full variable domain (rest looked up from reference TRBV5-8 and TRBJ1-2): EAGVTQSPTHLIKTRGQQATLRCSPISGHTSVYWYQQALGLGLQFLLWYDEGEERNRGNFPPRFSGRQFPNYSSELNVNALELEDSALYLCASSLRIIGYTFGSGTRLTVV.

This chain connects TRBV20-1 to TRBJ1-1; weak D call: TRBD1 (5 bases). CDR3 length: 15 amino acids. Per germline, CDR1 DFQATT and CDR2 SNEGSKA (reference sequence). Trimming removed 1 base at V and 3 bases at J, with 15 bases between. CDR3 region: CSARAGRMRDTEAFF. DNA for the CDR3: TGCAGTGCTAGAGCAGGGAGGATGAGGGACACTGAAGCTTTCTTT.

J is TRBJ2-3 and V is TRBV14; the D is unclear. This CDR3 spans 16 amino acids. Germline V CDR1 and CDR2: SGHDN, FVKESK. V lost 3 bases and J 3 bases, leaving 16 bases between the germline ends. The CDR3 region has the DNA TGTGCCAGCAGCCAGGGATCGGCAGAATGGACAGATACGCAGTATTTT. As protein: CASSQGSAEWTDTQYF.

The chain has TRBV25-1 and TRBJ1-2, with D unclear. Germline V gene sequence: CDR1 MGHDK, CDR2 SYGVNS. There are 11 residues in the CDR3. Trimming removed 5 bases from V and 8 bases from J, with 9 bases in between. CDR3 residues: CASSRKVGYTF. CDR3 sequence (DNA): TGTGCCAGCAGTAGGAAAGTGGGCTACACCTTC.

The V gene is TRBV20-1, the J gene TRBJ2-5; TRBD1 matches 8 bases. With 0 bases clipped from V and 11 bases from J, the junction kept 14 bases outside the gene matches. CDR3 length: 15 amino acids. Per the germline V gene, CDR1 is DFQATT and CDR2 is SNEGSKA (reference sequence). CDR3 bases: TGCAGTGCTAGAGACAGGGGGCTTTTCTACGATGAGCAGTACTTC. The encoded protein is CSARDRGLFYDEQYF.

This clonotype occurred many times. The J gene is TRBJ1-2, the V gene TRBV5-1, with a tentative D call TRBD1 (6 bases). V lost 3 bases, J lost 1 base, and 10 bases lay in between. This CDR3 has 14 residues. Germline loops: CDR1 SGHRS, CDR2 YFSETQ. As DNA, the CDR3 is TGCGCCAGCAGCTCTGGACAGCTTAACTATGGCTACACCTTC. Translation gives CASSSGQLNYGYTF.

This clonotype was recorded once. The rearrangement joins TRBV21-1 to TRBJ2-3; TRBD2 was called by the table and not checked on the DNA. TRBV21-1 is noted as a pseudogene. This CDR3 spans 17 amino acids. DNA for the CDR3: TGTGCCAGCAGCAAAGTGGGACTAGCGGGAGGGACAGATACGCAGTATTTT. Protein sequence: CASSKVGLAGGTDTQYF.